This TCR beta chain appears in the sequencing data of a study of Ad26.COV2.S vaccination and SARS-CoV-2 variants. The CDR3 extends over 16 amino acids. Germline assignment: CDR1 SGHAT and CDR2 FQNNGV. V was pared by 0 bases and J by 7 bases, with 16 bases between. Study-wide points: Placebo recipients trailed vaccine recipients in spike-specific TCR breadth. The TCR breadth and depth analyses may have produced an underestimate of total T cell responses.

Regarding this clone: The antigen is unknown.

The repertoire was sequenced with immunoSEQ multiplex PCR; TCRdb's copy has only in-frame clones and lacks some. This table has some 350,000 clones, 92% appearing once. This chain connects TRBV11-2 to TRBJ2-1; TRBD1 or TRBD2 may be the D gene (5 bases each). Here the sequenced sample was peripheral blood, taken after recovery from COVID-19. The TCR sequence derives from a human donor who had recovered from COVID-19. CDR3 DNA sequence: TGTGCCAGCAGCTTAGAAACGGGACCCCCTGGGAATGAGCAGTTCTTC. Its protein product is CASSLETGPPGNEQFF.